This entry describes one T cell receptor beta chain. Germline V gene data show CDR1 as LNHNV and CDR2 as YYDKDF (reference sequence). The CDR3 covers 13 residues. V lost 4 bases to trimming and J lost 4 bases, with 8 bases between them. The data were taken from a study of type 1 and type 2 diabetes patients. The PCR template was genomic DNA. Amplification of the beta chain CDR3 used 30 forward and 13 reverse multiplex primers. TCRdb redid the calling of the multiplex PCR reads with MiXCR, one entry per CDR3 protein. Of about 270,000 distinct CDR3 sequences in the sample, 40% to 50% were seen once. The TCR was taken from a man younger than 30 with type 2 diabetes. The sequencing sample was made of peripheral blood mononuclear cells (PBMCs). The rearrangement joins TRBV15 to TRBJ1-5; D call uncertain. CDR3 protein: CATSIDPNQPQHF. In DNA form, the CDR3 reads TGTGCCACCAGCATTGATCCGAATCAGCCCCAGCATTTT.